These T cell receptor beta chains were read from a single sample in a study of vaccination and CD4 T cells after COVID-19. What these receptors recognize is not known. TCRdb called the PCR reads again in MiXCR, with one record for every CDR3 protein. The sample gives about 19,000 distinct CDR3 sequences, 45% to 60% of which show up once; about a tenth is in the top ten. Material: CD4+ T cells from blood, cultured in vitro, obtained after SARS-CoV-2 vaccination. Receptors originate from a human donor who had recovered from COVID-19. Both conserved end residues are part of each CDR3.

v_call	cdr3_length	cdr3_aa
TRBV28	14	CASYSPPGENTIYF
TRBV12-3/TRBV12-4	14	CASSSRLENNEQFF
TRBV7-3	12	CASSYPRGLQYF
TRBV20-1	13	CSPLGPRANEQFF
TRBV12-3/TRBV12-4	13	CASSLRQGGGYTF
TRBV27	13	CASSRTREAGYTF
TRBV28	14	CASSFRGLGQPQHF
TRBV12-3/TRBV12-4	15	CASSFSGSSNQPQHF
TRBV6-5	13	CASSYSRTGELFF
TRBV20-1	15	CSARGQGVYQETQYF
TRBV7-9	16	CASRPAGTGASGELFF
TRBV5-1	14	CASSLATANTEAFF
TRBV2	14	CASSKGTGEETQYF
TRBV5-1	14	CASSLGSVEYEQYF
TRBV27	11	CASGSTDTQYF
TRBV18	13	CASSPQQGNTIYF
TRBV28	15	CASSRNDGVGEEQYF
TRBV6-2/TRBV6-3	16	CASSYSSGSGNQPQHF
TRBV27	12	CASSLYGQPQHF
TRBV6-1	15	CASSSSGEGKETQYF
TRBV27	14	CASSTPGKSGELFF
TRBV6-1	15	CASSAKPGQNSPLHF
TRBV5-1	13	CASSPPGWGGYTF
TRBV15	17	CATSRDSSGRRYNEQFF
TRBV28	16	CASRERRTDSNQPQHF
TRBV20-1	15	CSATSGGQRNQPQHF
TRBV11-3	15	CASSLGHGPRTEAFF
TRBV6-5	14	CASSYRASENEQFF
TRBV19	15	CASSIPQGTYNEQFF
TRBV5-6	13	CASRRQGRNEQYF
TRBV20-1	15	CSAPITSPGQETQYF
TRBV7-9	14	CASSWRGQLETQYF
TRBV24-1	15	CATSDRTGTNNEQFF
TRBV15	14	CATSSEGRGSPLHF
TRBV7-3	16	CASSLTLAETYNEQFF
TRBV6-1	15	CASRPNRGLGYGYTF
TRBV12-3/TRBV12-4	14	CASRESGGNQPQHF
TRBV15	17	CATSRDPSFGGTDTQYF
TRBV10-3	14	CAIRSTGRGTEAFF
TRBV5-5	14	CASSPQGDSYEQYF
TRBV7-2	14	CASSPQGSNQPQHF
TRBV6-1	13	CASSGEAKNIQYF